These 19 T cell receptor beta chains originate from one sample sequenced in a study of blood T cell repertoires in COVID-19. Libraries were prepared by immunoSEQ multiplex PCR; TCRdb keeps only in-frame clonotypes and omits some of them. The sample holds about 170,000 clones; roughly 88% are singletons and the top ten take 6.9%. The sequenced material came from peripheral blood. The receptors stem from a man older than 75 with COVID-19, enrolled during active disease.

The chain joins TRBV5-1 to TRBJ2-5; 11 positions agree with TRBD2. The V segment lost 4 bases and the J segment 4 bases; nucleotides outside the gene matches: 9. This CDR3 spans 16 amino acids. Germline loops: CDR1 SGHRS, CDR2 YFSETQ. The chain's CDR3 is CASSPEPLAGGETQYF. The DNA of the CDR3 is TGCGCCAGCAGCCCGGAACCCCTAGCGGGGGGAGAGACCCAGTACTTC.

The rearrangement joins TRBV12-3 or TRBV12-4 to TRBJ2-5, with 10 bases that match TRBD1. The CDR3 totals 13 residues. V shed 6 bases, J shed 5 bases, and the junction held 3 bases outside the gene matches. The CDR3 is CASRGTGVETQYF. The CDR3 bases are TGTGCCAGCAGAGGGACAGGGGTTGAGACCCAGTACTTC.

The V gene is TRBV19, the J gene TRBJ1-2; D possibly corresponds to TRBD1 (5 bases). CDR1 is LNHDA, CDR2 SQIVND, per germline (reference sequence). The CDR3 length is 14 residues. Between the trimmed V and J ends, which lost 7 bases and 6 bases, there was a span of 18 bases. This CDR3 reads CASIDSPGKDGYTF. The CDR3, as DNA: TGTGCCAGTATTGACAGTCCGGGTAAGGATGGCTACACCTTC.

This sequence joins TRBV6-1 and TRBJ1-1; TRBD1 matches 7 bases. This CDR3 is 16 amino acids long. CDR1 is MNHNS, CDR2 SASEGT, per germline. V dropped 4 bases and J dropped 0; count of bases not matched to a gene: 8. The CDR3 here is CASSGSSGQLNTEAFF. The CDR3 region has the DNA TGTGCCAGCAGTGGTTCGTCGGGACAGTTGAACACTGAAGCTTTCTTT.

The chain joins TRBV5-4 to TRBJ2-3, with TRBD2 matching over 12 bases. Germline CDR1 SGHNT, CDR2 YYREEE (reference sequence). Unmatched junction bases numbered 11, after V lost 3 bases and J lost 3 bases. The CDR3 runs to 18 residues. The CDR3 DNA reads as TGTGCCAGCAGCTCTTTGACTAGCGGGGGTTGGGGGACAGATACGCAGTATTTT. This sequence encodes CASSSLTSGGWGTDTQYF.

This clone was seen once. The chain links TRBV18 to TRBJ1-1; 9 nucleotides agree with TRBD1. Trimming took 8 bases from V and 5 from J; bases not matched to a gene: 6. CDR3 length equals 13 residues. The germline V gene has CDR1 KGHSH and CDR2 LQKENI. The CDR3 spells CASATGGGTEAFF. The CDR3 DNA reads TGTGCCAGCGCTACAGGGGGCGGTACTGAAGCTTTCTTT.

This clone was counted a few times. The chain carries TRBV14 and TRBJ1-5, with TRBD1 matching over 8 bases. Trimming took 3 bases from V and 4 from J; bases not matched to a gene: 14. The germline CDR1 and CDR2 sequences are SGHDN and FVKESK. The CDR3 extends over 18 amino acids. The CDR3 reads CASSHPHDRGRGNQPQHF. The CDR3 DNA is TGTGCCAGCAGCCACCCCCACGACAGGGGCCGTGGTAATCAGCCCCAGCATTTT.

This chain uses TRBV6-5 with TRBJ2-1; 7 bases align to TRBD1. Germline V CDR1 and CDR2: MNHEY, SVGAGI. The CDR3 loop spans 16 amino acids. J was trimmed by 1 base and V by 4 bases; bases with no gene match: 7. This CDR3 is CASSFAGTVSYNEQFF. Written as DNA, the CDR3 is TGTGCCAGCAGTTTCGCTGGGACAGTTTCCTACAATGAGCAGTTCTTC.

As DNA, the CDR3 is TGCGCCAGCAGCCCAGTAGCGGGGGGGCCTAGCACAGATACGCAGTATTTT. This translates into CASSPVAGGPSTDTQYF. The rearrangement links TRBV5-1 to TRBJ2-3, with 11 bases that match TRBD2. The CDR3 length is 17 residues. CDR1 and CDR2 (germline): SGHRS, YFSETQ. The junction had 7 bases not matched to a gene; V was cut back by 4 bases and J by 0 bases.

The chain links TRBV4-1 to TRBJ2-5; 8 nucleotides agree with TRBD1. The CDR3 runs 15 residues. V was clipped by 3 bases and J by 5 bases; unmatched bases: 8. Germline values: CDR1 MGHRA, CDR2 YSYEKL. CDR3 nucleotide sequence: TGCGCCAGCAGCCAGCCGGACAGGGACAGTGAGACCCAGTACTTC. It is translated as CASSQPDRDSETQYF.

The CDR3 is CASSLSSYRDYGYTF. The CDR3 DNA is TGTGCCAGCAGTTTATCATCGTACAGAGACTATGGCTACACCTTC. The chain combines TRBV28 with TRBJ1-2; D gene uncertain. CDR3 size: 15 residues. Germline CDR1 reads MDHEN; CDR2 reads SYDVKM. V lost 1 base to trimming and J lost 3 bases, with 12 bases between them.

This clone was counted a single time. The V call is TRBV10-2, the J call TRBJ2-3, with 9 nucleotides matching TRBD2. After removal of 2 bases from V and 3 bases from J, the junction contained 3 bases not matched to a gene. Germline CDR1 reads WSHSY; CDR2 reads SAAADI. The CDR3 sequence is 15 residues long. CDR3 protein: CASSEGAGGTDTQYF. CDR3 nucleotide sequence: TGCGCCAGCAGTGAGGGAGCGGGGGGTACAGATACGCAGTATTTT.

The CDR3 here is CASTITGGSYEQYF. The DNA of the CDR3 is TGTGCCAGCACTATAACGGGGGGGTCCTACGAGCAGTACTTC. The V gene is TRBV6-5, the J gene TRBJ2-7; 8 nucleotides agree with TRBD2. Germline V CDR1 and CDR2: MNHEY, SVGAGI. There are 14 residues in the CDR3. Trimming at V came to 7 bases and at J to 1 base, leaving 6 bases not matched to a gene.

V gene TRBV2 combines with J gene TRBJ1-2, with D tentatively TRBD1 (6 bases). V was pared by 7 bases and J by 4 bases, with 16 bases between. The germline CDR1 and CDR2 sequences are SNHLY and FYNNEI. The CDR3 extends over 14 amino acids. CDR3 residues: CASTLTDRTYGYTF. Written as DNA, the CDR3 is TGTGCCAGCACCCTAACCGACAGGACCTATGGCTACACCTTC.

The V gene is TRBV24-1, the J gene TRBJ1-5; D is unresolved. V was cut by 9 bases and J by 7 bases, with 9 bases left in between. The CDR3 is made up of 11 amino acids. The germline V gene encodes CDR1 KGHDR and CDR2 SFDVKD. In nucleotides, the CDR3 is TGTGCCACCCCCCAGCGCCAGCCCCAGCATTTT. This sequence encodes CATPQRQPQHF.

The V gene is TRBV11-1, the J gene TRBJ1-1, with 10 bases lining up with TRBD1. Germline V gene lookup returns CDR1 SGHAT and CDR2 FQDESV (reference sequence). The CDR3 extends over 15 amino acids. V shed 4 bases and J 4 bases; nucleotides not matched to a gene: 6. CDR3 DNA: TGTGCCAGCAGCTCCCGACAGGGGGCAGGCACTGAAGCTTTCTTT. Its protein product is CASSSRQGAGTEAFF.

CDR3 residues: CASSSMGGEAFF. The DNA of the CDR3 is TGTGCCAGCAGCTCCATGGGAGGGGAAGCTTTCTTT. This rearrangement joins TRBV7-9 to TRBJ1-1; D gene unclear. V was shortened by 4 bases and J by 8 bases, with 11 bases between the two germline ends. The CDR3 is made up of 12 amino acids. CDR1 and CDR2 from the germline V gene are SEHNR and FQNEAQ (reference sequence). The full variable domain, in which reference TRBV7-9 and TRBJ1-1 provide the parts outside the CDR3, is DTGVSQNPRHKITKRGQNVTFRCDPISEHNRLYWYRQTLGQGPEFLTYFQNEAQLEKSRLLSDRFSAERPKGSFSTLEIQRTEQGDSAMYLCASSSMGGEAFFGQGTRLTVV.

The chain uses TRBV29-1 and TRBJ1-5; D possibly corresponds to TRBD1 (6 bases). The CDR3 totals 14 residues. V lost 4 bases, J lost 2 bases, and 12 bases lay in between. The germline CDR1 and CDR2 sequences are SQVTM and ANQGSEA. The CDR3 DNA sequence: TGCAGCGTTGCCCAGGGGCTGGGCAATCAGCCCCAGCATTTT. It yields the protein CSVAQGLGNQPQHF.

This chain connects TRBV7-7 to TRBJ2-2, with D perhaps matching TRBD1 (6 bases). Germline CDR1 reads SSHAT; CDR2 reads FNYEAQ (reference sequence). The CDR3 runs to 17 residues. Trimming pared 8 bases from V and 1 base from J, leaving 20 bases between. The CDR3 is CASSPPQGQENTGELFF. CDR3 DNA sequence: TGTGCCAGCTCCCCTCCACAGGGACAAGAGAACACCGGGGAGCTGTTTTTT. Variable domain in full (rest from reference TRBV7-7 and TRBJ2-2): GAGVSQSPRYKVTKRGQDVTLRCDPISSHATLYWYQQALGQGPEFLTYFNYEAQPDKSGLPSDRFSAERPEGSISTLTIQRTEQRDSAMYRCASSPPQGQENTGELFFGEGSRLTVL.